This T cell receptor (beta chain) was profiled in a study of OX40 agonist ivuxolimab in advanced cancers. Whole-study results and caveats: The mean number of expanded clones was higher in CD8+ T cells than in CD4+. CD4+ and CD8+ T cells in blood underwent clonal expansion by week 6 at 0.1 to 3.0 mg/kg.

CDR3 length: 12 amino acids. V shed 8 bases and J shed 1 base, with 8 bases lying between them. Germline V CDR1 and CDR2: MDHEN, SYDVKM. The repertoire was sequenced with immunoSEQ multiplex PCR; TCRdb's copy has only in-frame clones and lacks some. The repertoire includes about 36,000 clones, about 88% of them detected once, and 9.5% to 15% sits in the top ten. Patients were excluded for autoimmune disease history or systemic immunosuppression. With baseline, cycle 4 day 1, and cycle 7 day 1 as timepoints, blood was sampled. In regard to this clone: The antigen remains undetermined.

This sample comprised CD4+ or CD8+ T cells sorted from blood, obtained in a trial of the OX40 agonist ivuxolimab. This TCR came from an adult with an advanced solid tumor such as melanoma, head and neck, liver or kidney cancer. The chain couples TRBV28 to TRBJ2-5; TRBD2 might be the D (5 bases). CDR3 residues: CASSGSQETQYF. The DNA for the CDR3 is TGTGCCAGCTCGGGGTCCCAAGAGACCCAGTACTTC.